This T cell receptor beta chain was sequenced during a study of blood T cell repertoires in COVID-19. Study-wide context: Samples of COVID-19 (acute and convalescent) were obtained from the United States, Italy and Spain. PBMCs, B-cell-depleted T cells, or T cells provided the cDNA or gDNA that made up the material.

V was cut by 2 bases and J by 0 bases, with 11 bases left in between. The germline gives CDR1 SNHLY, CDR2 FYNNEI. The CDR3 covers 16 residues. The table came from immunoSEQ multiplex PCR; TCRdb's copy has only in-frame clones and leaves some out. The sample records some 160,000 clones, around 89% being singletons. The receptor's source is a man aged 55 to 70 with acute or convalescent COVID-19. The chain employs TRBV2 and TRBJ1-3; D possibly corresponds to TRBD1 (5 bases). Source material: peripheral blood. The CDR3 sequence: CASSELGVSSGNTIYF. The CDR3 nucleotides are TGTGCCAGCAGTGAATTAGGGGTCAGCTCTGGAAACACCATATATTTT.